This T cell receptor beta chain was captured in a study of OX40 agonist ivuxolimab in advanced cancers. The germline gives CDR1 MNHNS, CDR2 SASEGT. V lost 0 bases to trimming and J lost 3 bases; unmatched junction nucleotides: 2. The CDR3 contains 16 residues. Only in-frame clones appear in the TCRdb table, and some are missing; sequencing was by immunoSEQ multiplex PCR. The table shows 89,000 or so clones, with about 89% occurring only once. The starting material was CD4+ or CD8+ T cells sorted from blood, obtained in a trial of the OX40 agonist ivuxolimab. The clonotype originates from an adult with an advanced solid tumor such as melanoma, head and neck, liver or kidney cancer. This chain connects TRBV6-1 to TRBJ2-1, with 10 bases lining up with TRBD2. The CDR3 nucleotides read TGTGCCAGCAGTGAAGCCGGGACTAGCGACTACAATGAGCAGTTCTTC. This sequence encodes CASSEAGTSDYNEQFF.